This TCR beta chain was documented in a study of blood T cell repertoires in COVID-19 (TCRdb year 2020). Background on the whole study: The collaborator samples originated in the United States, Italy and Spain and spanned the acute and convalescent phases of COVID-19. The material from the prospective study consisted of cDNA or gDNA derived from T cells, B-cell-depleted T cells, or PBMCs. Samples came from the ongoing ImmuneRACE study (first 160 participants) plus 1,254 subjects from 6 global collaborators. A de-identified subject ID, COVID-19 status, age in years and sex were almost always included in the sample metadata. The repertoires were released in a freely available public database meant as a resource for research on the immune response to SARS-CoV-2. Deeply sampled blood TCRbeta repertoires from subjects exposed to, actively infected with, or recovered from COVID-19 were included in the dataset. Where HLA class I and class II types were available, the types were taken from metadata supplied by the sample provider, not from assay-based typing. What the authors observed across the whole study: The quantity of clinical and demographic metadata differed by source and by participant and was supplied without curation.

In Seattle, one collaborating source enrolled patients while the infection was active and tracked those patients longitudinally over the course of disease. Each collaborating institution followed its own protocols to collect whole blood in K2EDTA tubes. For TCRbeta analysis, collaborator samples were shipped as frozen whole blood, as isolated PBMCs, or as DNA extracted from either sample type. A remark on this clone: Its antigen is not yet known. Within one base of it there is no much larger clone, and no base qualities were kept.

CDR1 and CDR2 were assigned from the germline V gene as SGHTA and FQGNSA. There are 13 amino acids in the CDR3, from cysteine to phenylalanine inclusive. Just the 39-base CDR3 DNA is kept, in frame starting at base 1. V lost 5 bases and J lost 7 bases, and the count of bases not matched to a germline gene is 4. TCRbeta CDR3 regions were amplified from genomic DNA using the immunoSEQ Assay, a bias-controlled multiplex PCR. Processing in the source paper ran as follows. Nucleated cell counts per sample were estimated from amplification of reference gene primers within the assay. Sequence reads were collapsed and filtered to measure the absolute abundance of every unique TCRbeta CDR3 rearrangement. Productive Simpson clonality was computed per sample as the square root of Simpson's diversity index over productive rearrangements. TCRdb stores this immuneACCESS table with in-frame sequences only. Part of the clones is absent; in the studies checked, under half of the shortfall reflects unresolved V genes, and no reason is known for the rest. V and J calls and clone size are as listed in that table; D and trimming were resolved from the DNA. The sample table lists under 90,000 clones, roughly 90% of them with a count of one. Jointly, the top ten make up just under 7.5% of the sample.

The origin of this receptor is a man aged 35 to 55 with COVID-19, enrolled during active disease. The sequenced material came from peripheral blood. Recombination joined TRBV7-2 with TRBJ2-2; 7 central bases correspond to TRBD1. In nucleotides, the sequence is TGTGCCAGCAGCATACAGGGGTACGGGGAGCTGTTTTTT. Its product reads: CASSIQGYGELFF.